Listed below are T cell receptor beta chains from one sample, sequenced in a study of response to subunit inactivated influenza vaccine. A single record per CDR3 protein comes from TCRdb applying MiXCR to the RT-PCR reads. The data hold hundreds of thousands of distinct CDR3 sequences, with 12% observed a single time. Source: PBMCs from blood, taken on the day of vaccination. Source of these receptors: a man aged 50-59 years who received an inactivated influenza vaccine. Each CDR3 is given with its conserved first and last residue. The D gene is left open where the match is weak. The listing skips clone size in some rows; elsewhere it reads once, few, many or a size class.

few	15	TRBV24-1	TRBD2	TRBJ2-3	CATSDPRTSLDTQYF	TGTGCCACCAGTGACCCTCGGACTAGCCTAGATACGCAGTATTTT
-	11	TRBV28	-	TRBJ1-1	CASSKSTEAFF	TGTGCCAGCAGCAAATCCACTGAAGCTTTCTTT
-	17	TRBV20-1	-	TRBJ2-5	CSARDWGTEKRRETQYF	TGCAGTGCTAGAGATTGGGGGACTGAAAAAAGACGGGAGACCCAGTACTTC
few	15	TRBV5-1	-	TRBJ1-2	CASSLGSGQGGGYTF	TGCGCCAGCAGCTTGGGCTCAGGCCAGGGAGGTGGCTACACCTTC
-	15	TRBV6-5	TRBD1	TRBJ1-5	CASSYDRDGNQPQHF	TGTGCCAGCAGTTACGACAGGGACGGCAATCAGCCCCAGCATTTT
many	13	TRBV7-8	-	TRBJ2-3	CASSLTSPDTQYF	TGTGCCAGCAGCTTAACTAGCCCAGATACGCAGTATTTT
many	16	TRBV27	-	TRBJ2-7	CASSSGSLGKGYEQYF	TGTGCCAGCAGCTCGGGGAGCCTCGGGAAAGGGTACGAGCAGTACTTC
-	13	TRBV29-1	-	TRBJ2-5	CSGRDSSWETQYF	TGCAGCGGGAGGGACAGTTCGTGGGAGACCCAGTACTTC
-	13	TRBV28	-	TRBJ2-1	CASWGQTNNEQFF	TGTGCCAGCTGGGGGCAGACCAACAATGAGCAGTTCTTC
-	15	TRBV10-2	-	TRBJ1-5	CASSESRQDPLPQHF	TGCGCCAGCAGTGAGTCACGACAGGATCCCTTGCCCCAGCATTTT
few	12	TRBV7-2	-	TRBJ2-1	CASMRGGNEQFF	TGTGCCAGCATGAGGGGAGGCAATGAGCAGTTCTTC
-	17	TRBV6-5	TRBD1	TRBJ2-7	CASSYSGSDRGLGEQYF	TGTGCCAGCAGTTACTCGGGTAGCGACAGGGGCCTTGGGGAGCAGTACTTC
-	17	TRBV4-3	TRBD2	TRBJ2-1	CASSQDAGLAGGNEQFF	TGCGCCAGCAGCCAAGATGCAGGACTAGCGGGAGGCAATGAGCAGTTCTTC
few	14	TRBV5-1	TRBD1	TRBJ2-5	CASSHTGVQETQYF	TGCGCCAGCAGCCACACAGGGGTCCAAGAGACCCAGTACTTC
-	14	TRBV10-3	-	TRBJ1-2	CAISESGGSYGYTF	TGTGCCATCAGTGAGTCGGGGGGTAGCTATGGCTACACCTTC
-	12	TRBV12-3/TRBV12-4	-	TRBJ2-3	CASRNRADTQYF	TGTGCCAGCAGGAATAGGGCAGATACGCAGTATTTT
few	16	TRBV21-1	-	TRBJ2-3	CASSSSRFSSTDTQYF	TGTGCCAGCAGCTCCTCCAGATTCTCTAGCACAGATACGCAGTATTTT
few	16	TRBV7-9	-	TRBJ1-2	CASSGGAGHIRGGYTF	TGTGCCAGCAGCGGGGGGGCAGGTCACATCAGAGGAGGCTACACCTTC
few	14	TRBV29-1	-	TRBJ1-1	CSVFPETATLEAFF	TGCAGCGTTTTCCCGGAAACGGCCACCCTTGAAGCTTTCTTT
many	15	TRBV4-2	TRBD1	TRBJ2-7	CASSQAGTATYEQYF	TGTGCCAGCAGCCAAGCTGGGACAGCAACCTACGAGCAGTACTTC
-	14	TRBV9	-	TRBJ2-7	CASSVGPTNYEQYF	TGTGCCAGCAGCGTAGGACCCACGAACTACGAGCAGTACTTC
few	16	TRBV4-3	-	TRBJ2-3	CASSHGRDSNTDTQYF	TGCGCCAGCAGCCACGGGCGGGACTCAAACACAGATACGCAGTATTTT
many	16	TRBV21-1	-	TRBJ2-2	CASSKDKRGGTGELFF	TGTGCCAGCAGCAAAGATAAGCGGGGGGGCACCGGGGAGCTGTTTTTT
few	16	TRBV20-1	TRBD1	TRBJ1-6	CSARETRDRANSPLHF	TGCAGTGCTAGAGAAACCCGGGACAGGGCTAATTCACCCCTCCACTTT
few	12	TRBV29-1	-	TRBJ2-5	CSVATPAGTQYF	TGCAGCGTTGCCACACCTGCCGGGACCCAGTACTTC
few	13	TRBV29-1	-	TRBJ2-7	CSVAGGRSYEQYF	TGCAGCGTTGCCGGGGGGCGTTCCTACGAGCAGTACTTC
many	10	TRBV12-3/TRBV12-4	-	TRBJ2-7	CASSYNEQYF	TGTGCCAGCAGTTACAACGAGCAGTACTTC
few	10	TRBV20-1	-	TRBJ2-7	CSAATGEQYF	TGCAGTGCGGCAACGGGGGAGCAGTACTTC
many	19	TRBV2	-	TRBJ1-5	CASSEGLGSRLYSNQPQHF	TGTGCCAGCAGTGAGGGTCTAGGAAGCCGACTTTATAGCAATCAGCCCCAGCATTTT
-	14	TRBV6-2/TRBV6-3	-	TRBJ1-5	CASSYSGSYQPQHF	TGTGCCAGCAGTTACTCTGGGAGCTATCAGCCCCAGCATTTT
few	19	TRBV4-2	TRBD1	TRBJ2-7	CASRREGTGGLSGSYEQYF	TGTGCCAGCAGAAGGGAAGGGACAGGGGGATTATCGGGATCCTACGAGCAGTACTTC